This paragraph covers one T cell receptor beta chain sequence. Per the original data handling: Cell counts per sample came from amplifying reference gene primers. The method was immunoSEQ multiplex PCR; TCRdb's version includes in-frame clones alone and lacks a portion of them. D and trimming come from the DNA, and the V and J calls and clone size come from that table. This sample yields some 80,000 clones, of which around 84% are seen a single time; about 10% belongs to the top ten. This CDR3 spans 18 amino acids. The V and J ends lost 2 bases and 3 bases, in that order; junction bases with no gene match: 11. CDR1 is SGHAT, CDR2 FQNNGV, per germline. The sample comes from a study of blood T cell repertoires in COVID-19. About the study: Acute and convalescent COVID-19 samples came from the United States, Italy and Spain. T cells, B-cell-depleted T cells, or PBMCs provided the cDNA or gDNA that served as material.

The genes are TRBV11-2 and TRBJ1-1; 11 bases are shared with TRBD1. The TCR comes from a human donor in a cohort sampled during active COVID-19. Input material: peripheral blood. CDR3 in DNA: TGTGCCAGCAGCTTATCCCCGGGACAGGGGGTTTGGGACACTGAAGCTTTCTTT. Its protein product is CASSLSPGQGVWDTEAFF.